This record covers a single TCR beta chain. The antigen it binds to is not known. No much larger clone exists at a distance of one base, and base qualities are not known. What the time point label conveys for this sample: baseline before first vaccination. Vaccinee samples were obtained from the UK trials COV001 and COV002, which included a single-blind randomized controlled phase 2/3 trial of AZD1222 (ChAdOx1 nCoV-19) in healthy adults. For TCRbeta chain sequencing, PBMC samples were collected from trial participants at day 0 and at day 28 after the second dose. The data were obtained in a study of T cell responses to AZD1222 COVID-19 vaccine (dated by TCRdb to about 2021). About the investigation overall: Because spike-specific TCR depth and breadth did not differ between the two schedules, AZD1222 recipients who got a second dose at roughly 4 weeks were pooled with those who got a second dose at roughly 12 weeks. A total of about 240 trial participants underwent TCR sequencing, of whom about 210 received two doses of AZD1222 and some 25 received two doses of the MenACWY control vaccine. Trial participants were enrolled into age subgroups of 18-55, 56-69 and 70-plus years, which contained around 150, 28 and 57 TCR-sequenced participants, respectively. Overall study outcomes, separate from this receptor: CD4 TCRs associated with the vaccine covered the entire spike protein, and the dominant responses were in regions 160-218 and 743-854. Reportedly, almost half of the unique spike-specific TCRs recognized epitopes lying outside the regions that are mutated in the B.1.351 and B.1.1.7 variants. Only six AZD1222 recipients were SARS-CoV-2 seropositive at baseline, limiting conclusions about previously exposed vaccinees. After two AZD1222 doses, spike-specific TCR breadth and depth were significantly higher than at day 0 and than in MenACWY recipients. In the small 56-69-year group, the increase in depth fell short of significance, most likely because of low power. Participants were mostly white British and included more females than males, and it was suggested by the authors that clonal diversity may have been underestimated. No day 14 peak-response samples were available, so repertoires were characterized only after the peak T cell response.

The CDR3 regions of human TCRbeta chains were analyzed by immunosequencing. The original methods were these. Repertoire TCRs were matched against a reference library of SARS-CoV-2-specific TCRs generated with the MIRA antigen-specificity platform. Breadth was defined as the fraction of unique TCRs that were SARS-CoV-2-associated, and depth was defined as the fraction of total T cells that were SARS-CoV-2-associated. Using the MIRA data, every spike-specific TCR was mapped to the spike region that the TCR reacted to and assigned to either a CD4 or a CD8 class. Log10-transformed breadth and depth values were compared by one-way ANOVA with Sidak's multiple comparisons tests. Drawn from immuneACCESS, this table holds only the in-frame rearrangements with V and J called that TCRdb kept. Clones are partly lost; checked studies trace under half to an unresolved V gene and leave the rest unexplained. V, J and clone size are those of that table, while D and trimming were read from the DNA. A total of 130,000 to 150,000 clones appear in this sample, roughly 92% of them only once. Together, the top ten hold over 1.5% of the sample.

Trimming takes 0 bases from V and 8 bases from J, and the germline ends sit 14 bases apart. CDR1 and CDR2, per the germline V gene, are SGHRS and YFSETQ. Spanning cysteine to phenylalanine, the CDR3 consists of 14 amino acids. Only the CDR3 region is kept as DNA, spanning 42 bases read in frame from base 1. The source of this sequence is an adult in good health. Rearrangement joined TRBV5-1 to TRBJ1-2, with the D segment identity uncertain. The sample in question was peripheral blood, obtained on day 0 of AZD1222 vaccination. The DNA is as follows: TGCGCCAGCAGCTTGGCCCCGGGCCCAGTGGGCTACACCTTC. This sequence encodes CASSLAPGPVGYTF.